Listed below are T cell receptor beta chains from one sample, sequenced in a study of T cells in Graves' hyperthyroidism and ophthalmopathy. One entry per CDR3 protein results from TCRdb running MiXCR on the multiplex PCR reads. The data show roughly 250,000 distinct CDR3 sequences, with more than 12% seen just once and more than 10% held by the top ten. Sequenced: blood. These receptors all come from a woman aged 40-49 years with Graves' hyperthyroidism that later progressed to Graves' ophthalmopathy. The CDR3 runs from the conserved cysteine through the conserved F or W. Fields, in order: D gene, clone size, J gene, V gene, CDR3 DNA, CDR3 protein. D genes are given only for firm matches. Only part of the rows carry a size: once, few, many, or a class if the clone is expanded.

d_call: -
clone_size: -
j_call: TRBJ1-2
v_call: TRBV9
cdr3_nt: TGTGCCAGCAGCGTGGGGGAAGGAGACTATGGCTACACCTTC
cdr3_aa: CASSVGEGDYGYTF

d_call: TRBD1
clone_size: many
j_call: TRBJ1-5
v_call: TRBV4-1
cdr3_nt: TGCGCCAGCAGCCAAAGGCCGGGACAGGATCAGCCCCAGCATTTT
cdr3_aa: CASSQRPGQDQPQHF

d_call: -
clone_size: many
j_call: TRBJ1-2
v_call: TRBV29-1
cdr3_nt: TGCAGCGACCGACAGGCATCCGGCTATGGCTACACCTTC
cdr3_aa: CSDRQASGYGYTF

d_call: -
clone_size: few
j_call: TRBJ1-1
v_call: TRBV5-1
cdr3_nt: TGCGCCAGCAGCACCGGGGGGGCGAACACTGAAGCTTTCTTT
cdr3_aa: CASSTGGANTEAFF

d_call: TRBD1
clone_size: many
j_call: TRBJ1-1
v_call: TRBV19
cdr3_nt: TGTGCCAGTAGTACCGACAGGGGCGGTGAAGCTTTCTTT
cdr3_aa: CASSTDRGGEAFF

d_call: -
clone_size: -
j_call: TRBJ2-7
v_call: TRBV28
cdr3_nt: TGTGCCAGCACCGCTCGTCTTCTTACTCTCTCCTACGAGCAGTACTTC
cdr3_aa: CASTARLLTLSYEQYF

d_call: TRBD2
clone_size: -
j_call: TRBJ2-7
v_call: TRBV5-1
cdr3_nt: TGCGCCAGCAGCTCGCCCCATAGCGGGAGGACCCCCTACGAGCAGTACTTC
cdr3_aa: CASSSPHSGRTPYEQYF

d_call: TRBD2
clone_size: few
j_call: TRBJ2-3
v_call: TRBV9
cdr3_nt: TGTGCCAGCAGCGTAGCTGGGACTAGCGGGAGTACAGATACGCAGTATTTT
cdr3_aa: CASSVAGTSGSTDTQYF

d_call: -
clone_size: many
j_call: TRBJ2-7
v_call: TRBV6-1
cdr3_nt: TGTGCCAGCAGTCGCGACGGGGTAGCCTACGAGCAGTACTTC
cdr3_aa: CASSRDGVAYEQYF

d_call: -
clone_size: many
j_call: TRBJ1-4
v_call: TRBV9
cdr3_nt: TGTGCCAGCAGCGTGGGCAATGAAAAACTGTTTTTT
cdr3_aa: CASSVGNEKLFF

d_call: TRBD2
clone_size: -
j_call: TRBJ2-7
v_call: TRBV27
cdr3_nt: TGTGCCAGCAGTTTATCCCCATTGCCTAGCGGGAGCCACGAGCAGTACTTC
cdr3_aa: CASSLSPLPSGSHEQYF

d_call: -
clone_size: many
j_call: TRBJ2-7
v_call: TRBV10-3
cdr3_nt: TGTGCCATCAGTGAGTGGGATCGCGACTGGGCGGGGAAATACGAGCAGTACTTC
cdr3_aa: CAISEWDRDWAGKYEQYF

d_call: -
clone_size: many
j_call: TRBJ2-1
v_call: TRBV2
cdr3_nt: TGTGCCAGCAGTGGGTCGTTATCCTACAATGAGCAGTTCTTC
cdr3_aa: CASSGSLSYNEQFF

d_call: -
clone_size: few
j_call: TRBJ2-2
v_call: TRBV5-7
cdr3_nt: TGTGCCAGCAGCCCTCCGACACTGAACACCGGGGAGCTGTTTTTT
cdr3_aa: CASSPPTLNTGELFF

d_call: TRBD2
clone_size: many
j_call: TRBJ2-1
v_call: TRBV30
cdr3_nt: TGTGCCTGGAAGGGGAGGACTAGCGTTACCTACAATGAGCAGTTCTTC
cdr3_aa: CAWKGRTSVTYNEQFF

d_call: -
clone_size: many
j_call: TRBJ1-5
v_call: TRBV6-1
cdr3_nt: TGTGCCAGCGGACGGAGGGTCAATCAGCCCCAGCATTTT
cdr3_aa: CASGRRVNQPQHF

d_call: -
clone_size: many
j_call: TRBJ1-5
v_call: TRBV15
cdr3_nt: TGTGCCACCGGGAAAAATCAGCCCCAGCATTTT
cdr3_aa: CATGKNQPQHF

d_call: TRBD2
clone_size: -
j_call: TRBJ2-1
v_call: TRBV7-9
cdr3_nt: TGTGCCAGCAGCTTGACGGGACTAGCGGGCTACAATGAGCAGTTCTTC
cdr3_aa: CASSLTGLAGYNEQFF

d_call: TRBD2
clone_size: many
j_call: TRBJ2-3
v_call: TRBV30
cdr3_nt: TGTGCCTGGACATTAGCGGGATCAGTCACAGATACGCAGTATTTT
cdr3_aa: CAWTLAGSVTDTQYF

d_call: -
clone_size: many
j_call: TRBJ2-2
v_call: TRBV6-1
cdr3_nt: TGTGCCAGCAGTGAAGCCCCGATAGCGGCCCAGAACACCGGGGAGCTGTTTTTT
cdr3_aa: CASSEAPIAAQNTGELFF

d_call: -
clone_size: many
j_call: TRBJ2-7
v_call: TRBV2
cdr3_nt: TGTGCCAGCAGTGAACAATGGGACTCCGTCTACGAGCAGTACTTC
cdr3_aa: CASSEQWDSVYEQYF

d_call: TRBD1
clone_size: -
j_call: TRBJ1-3
v_call: TRBV2
cdr3_nt: TGTGCCAGCAAGGGGAACCAGGGGGTCTCTGGAAACACCATATATTTT
cdr3_aa: CASKGNQGVSGNTIYF

d_call: TRBD2
clone_size: many
j_call: TRBJ2-5
v_call: TRBV3-1
cdr3_nt: TGTGCCAGCAGCCAACTCATAGCGGGAGGGTACCCCCAGTACTTC
cdr3_aa: CASSQLIAGGYPQYF

d_call: TRBD2
clone_size: many
j_call: TRBJ2-3
v_call: TRBV7-2
cdr3_nt: TGTGCCAGCAGCTCCTACATGGGGGGACTAGTTGGGGGCCCAGATACGCAGTATTTT
cdr3_aa: CASSSYMGGLVGGPDTQYF

d_call: -
clone_size: many
j_call: TRBJ2-3
v_call: TRBV7-9
cdr3_nt: TGTGCCAGCAAGAAAGATACGCAGTATTTT
cdr3_aa: CASKKDTQYF

d_call: TRBD2
clone_size: many
j_call: TRBJ2-1
v_call: TRBV5-1
cdr3_nt: TGCGCCAGCAGCTTGAAGGGTAGCGGGTTCTACAATGAGCAGTTCTTC
cdr3_aa: CASSLKGSGFYNEQFF

d_call: -
clone_size: many
j_call: TRBJ1-2
v_call: TRBV7-9
cdr3_nt: TGTGCCAGCAGCTCGGGGACATTTGGCTACACCTTC
cdr3_aa: CASSSGTFGYTF

d_call: -
clone_size: many
j_call: TRBJ2-2
v_call: TRBV7-8
cdr3_nt: TGTGCCAGCAGCTTAGACCCAGTAGTTTCCACCGGGGAGCTGTTTTTT
cdr3_aa: CASSLDPVVSTGELFF

d_call: -
clone_size: many
j_call: TRBJ1-2
v_call: TRBV29-1
cdr3_nt: TGCAGCGTTGATTTGGGAGTAGGGGCCTATGGCTACACCTTC
cdr3_aa: CSVDLGVGAYGYTF

d_call: TRBD2
clone_size: -
j_call: TRBJ2-7
v_call: TRBV2
cdr3_nt: TGTGCCAGCAATAGACTAGCGGGAGAGGGGGAGCAGTACTTC
cdr3_aa: CASNRLAGEGEQYF

d_call: -
clone_size: many
j_call: TRBJ2-7
v_call: TRBV11-2
cdr3_nt: TGTGCCAGCAGCGATAGTGAGGAGCAGTACTTC
cdr3_aa: CASSDSEEQYF

d_call: -
clone_size: many
j_call: TRBJ2-1
v_call: TRBV12-3/TRBV12-4
cdr3_nt: TGTGCCAGCAGTGGGGATATATTAGCGCTACCCTACAATGAGCAGTTCTTC
cdr3_aa: CASSGDILALPYNEQFF

d_call: TRBD1
clone_size: many
j_call: TRBJ1-2
v_call: TRBV7-9
cdr3_nt: TGTGCCAGCAGCTTCTCCGGGGACAGGCTCTATGGCTACACCTTC
cdr3_aa: CASSFSGDRLYGYTF

d_call: TRBD1
clone_size: many
j_call: TRBJ1-1
v_call: TRBV5-5
cdr3_nt: TGTGCCAGCAGCTTGTTTGAATATCTGACAGGGGGCAAGAACACTGAAGCTTTCTTT
cdr3_aa: CASSLFEYLTGGKNTEAFF

d_call: TRBD1
clone_size: few
j_call: TRBJ2-7
v_call: TRBV28
cdr3_nt: TGTGCCAGCAGTTCCCCGGGACAGGGCTGGGAGCAGTACTTC
cdr3_aa: CASSSPGQGWEQYF

d_call: TRBD2
clone_size: many
j_call: TRBJ2-7
v_call: TRBV6-2/TRBV6-3
cdr3_nt: TGTGCCAGCAGATCTAGCGGGAGTTCAACCTACGAGCAGTACTTC
cdr3_aa: CASRSSGSSTYEQYF

d_call: TRBD2
clone_size: few
j_call: TRBJ2-1
v_call: TRBV7-2
cdr3_nt: TGTGCCAGCAGCTCAAGATCGAGCGGGATTTATTACAATGAGCAGTTCTTC
cdr3_aa: CASSSRSSGIYYNEQFF

d_call: -
clone_size: many
j_call: TRBJ1-6
v_call: TRBV27
cdr3_nt: TGTGCCAGCAGTTTAAACCGGGGTAATTCACCCCTCCACTTT
cdr3_aa: CASSLNRGNSPLHF

d_call: -
clone_size: many
j_call: TRBJ2-7
v_call: TRBV11-2
cdr3_nt: TGTGCCAGCAGTTCCCCAGGCGACGGCAAGTGGTACGAGCAGTACTTC
cdr3_aa: CASSSPGDGKWYEQYF

d_call: -
clone_size: many
j_call: TRBJ2-1
v_call: TRBV20-1
cdr3_nt: TGCAGTGCTAGAGTGGGGGGAAAGGTGGGGGCGAATGAGCAGTTCTTC
cdr3_aa: CSARVGGKVGANEQFF

d_call: -
clone_size: many
j_call: TRBJ1-1
v_call: TRBV29-1
cdr3_nt: TGCAGCGTTGAGGGGAGGGGTATAAGAGGAGCTTTCTTT
cdr3_aa: CSVEGRGIRGAFF

d_call: -
clone_size: medium-sized
j_call: TRBJ2-3
v_call: TRBV12-3/TRBV12-4
cdr3_nt: TGTGCCAGCAGTCCAAAGGGGGGGGGGAGGGCCGAAGATACGCAGTATTTT
cdr3_aa: CASSPKGGGRAEDTQYF